This T cell receptor (beta chain) was recovered during a study of vaccination and CD4 T cells after COVID-19. In the study overall: Overlapping SARS-CoV-2, HCoV-NL63, HCoV-OC43 and HCoV-229E spike peptides were used to stimulate cells. Whole-study findings and limits: Only relatively few convalescent patients were studied, and early post-infection timepoints were not analyzed. Rising from roughly 21 to 40, the median of SARS-CoV-2-reactive clonotypes did not change significantly.

Treatment described: roughly ten-day PBMC culture with coronavirus spike peptide pools or control peptides (ViraFEST assay). Half-medium changes with fresh IL-2 medium occurred on days 3 and 7. A note on this clonotype: Its antigen remains unknown.

The CDR3 sequence is 15 residues long. Germline CDR1 is SNHLY and CDR2 is FYNNEI. V lost 6 bases to trimming and J lost 11 bases; unmatched junction nucleotides: 12. Scientists ran DNA taken from cultured CD4+ T cells through the Oncomine TCR Beta short-read assay for sequencing. A single record per CDR3 protein comes from TCRdb applying MiXCR to the PCR reads. The repertoire consists of roughly 19,000 distinct CDR3 sequences, with approximately 61% occurring once and the leading ten covering 3.5% to 4.5%. The chain employs TRBV2 and TRBJ1-6; 8 bases agree with TRBD1. The receptor's source is a human donor who had recovered from COVID-19. The sequencing sample was made of CD4+ T cells from blood, cultured in vitro. CDR3 loop: CASRGLGRGHPPLHF. The CDR3 DNA sequence: TGTGCCAGCAGGGGTCTAGGCAGGGGGCATCCACCCCTCCACTTT.